The 4 T cell receptor beta chains in this list originate from one sample, sequenced in a study of shared clonotypes between healthy human individuals. Naive CD8 cells, CD45RO-negative and positively selected for CCR7, excluded terminally differentiated effector memory CD45RA+ cells. This table comes from immunoSEQ multiplex PCR, and its TCRdb copy is limited to in-frame clones, with some not included. This table has roughly 2.1 million clones, more than 85% appearing once. Sample: naive CD8+ T cells from PBMCs. These receptors were collected from a man aged 18 to 29 in good health. Some clones in this sample may be carry-over from other donors' samples.

The chain employs TRBV9 and TRBJ2-1; 11 nucleotides line up with TRBD2. V shed 6 bases, J shed 4 bases, and the junction held 3 bases outside the gene matches. Germline CDR1 is SGDLS and CDR2 is YYNGEE. The CDR3 totals 14 residues. The DNA of the CDR3 is TGTGCCAGCACCGGGACTAGCGGATACAATGAGCAGTTCTTC. Translating it yields CASTGTSGYNEQFF.

V is TRBV27 and J is TRBJ2-1; D gene ambiguous. Between the trimmed V and J ends, which lost 6 bases and 5 bases, there was a span of 11 bases. Germline V gives CDR1 MNHEY, CDR2 SMNVEV (reference sequence). The CDR3 consists of 13 residues. In DNA form, the CDR3 reads TGTGCCAGCAGCCTCCCCTTTCACAATGAGCAGTTCTTC. It codes for CASSLPFHNEQFF.

The chain has TRBV29-1 and TRBJ1-1; 8 positions match TRBD1. CDR1 and CDR2 from the germline V gene are SQVTM and ANQGSEA. Trimming took 6 bases from V and 4 from J; bases not matched to a gene: 10. The CDR3 spans 14 residues. CDR3 DNA: TGCAGCGTGGCTTCCAGGGGGCGAGGCACTGAAGCTTTCTTT. Protein product: CSVASRGRGTEAFF.

The chain has TRBV5-4 and TRBJ2-7; perhaps TRBD2 as D (5 bases). Trimming cost V 5 bases and J 2 bases, with 17 bases left between them. Looked up from germline, CDR1 is SGHNT and CDR2 is YYREEE (reference sequence). The CDR3 has 15 residues. The CDR3, as DNA: TGTGCCAGCAGTACAATCGGGATTGGGACCTACGAGCAGTACTTC. It encodes CASSTIGIGTYEQYF.